Listed here are 23 T cell receptor beta chains from one sample, sequenced in a study of blood T cell repertoires in COVID-19. Data came from immunoSEQ multiplex PCR; TCRdb stores just in-frame clones and leaves some out. The sample shows about 25,000 clones, 81% of them seen only once. Material for sequencing was peripheral blood. Source of these receptors: a man aged 70-80 years with acute or convalescent COVID-19.

V and J are TRBV11-2 and TRBJ2-2; 8 nucleotides agree with TRBD1. The CDR3 consists of 15 residues. Germline CDR1 reads SGHAT; CDR2 reads FQNNGV. V lost 6 bases and J lost 5; bases outside the gene matches: 8. CDR3 DNA sequence: TGTGCCAGCAGACCACGACAGGGGATGACCGGGGAGCTGTTTTTT. Protein: CASRPRQGMTGELFF.

This clone was recorded only once. CDR3 sequence: CASSYNKRTSINEQFF. DNA for the CDR3: TGTGCCAGCAGTTACAATAAAAGGACTAGCATCAATGAGCAGTTCTTC. The V gene is TRBV6-2 or TRBV6-3, the J gene TRBJ2-1; TRBD2 matches 8 bases. Germline trimming cut 2 bases from V and 6 bases from J; bases unmatched to any gene: 9. Germline CDR1 and CDR2: MNHEY and SVGEGT. The CDR3 covers 16 residues.

The chain links TRBV6-1 to TRBJ2-1; D remains ambiguous. Trimming removed 2 bases at V and 6 bases at J, with 8 bases between. Germline CDR1 MNHNS, CDR2 SASEGT. The CDR3 extends over 13 amino acids. Written as DNA, the CDR3 is TGTGCCAGCAGTGAACAACAGTTCAATGAGCAGTTCTTC. This encodes CASSEQQFNEQFF.

The J gene is TRBJ1-5, the V gene TRBV12-3 or TRBV12-4; D is ambiguous. V was clipped by 3 bases and J by 4 bases, with 7 bases between them. The CDR3 covers 13 residues. The CDR3 spells CASSFSGNQPQHF. The CDR3 DNA is TGTGCCAGCAGTTTCTCCGGGAATCAGCCCCAGCATTTT.

The chain links TRBV12-5 to TRBJ2-3; no clear D. V dropped 3 bases and J dropped 5 bases, with 3 bases sitting between them. The CDR3 consists of 11 residues. Germline CDR1 LGHNT, CDR2 FRNRAP. CDR3 sequence: CASGFRDTQYF. The CDR3 region has the DNA TGTGCTAGTGGTTTCAGAGATACGCAGTATTTT.

This clone came up once. The V and J genes are TRBV4-3 and TRBJ2-5; 9 bases fit TRBD2. The V gene's germline CDR1 is LGHNA and CDR2 YSLEER. This CDR3 is 15 amino acids long. The ends lost 2 bases at V and 7 bases at J; junction bases unmatched: 8. The CDR3 here is CASSQRGGREGTQYF. The DNA for the CDR3 is TGCGCCAGCAGCCAAAGAGGCGGGAGGGAAGGGACCCAGTACTTC.

The chain couples TRBV10-3 to TRBJ1-4; TRBD1 matches 7 bases. The length of the CDR3 is 12 residues. Losses at the gene ends were 5 bases for V and 8 bases for J; bases not matched to a gene: 2. The germline V gene has CDR1 ENHRY and CDR2 SYGVKD. CDR3 sequence (DNA): TGTGCCATCAGTCCGGGACAGGAAAAACTGTTTTTT. It translates to CAISPGQEKLFF.

The V gene is TRBV7-8, the J gene TRBJ2-3; D possibly corresponds to TRBD2 (7 bases). V was shortened by 5 bases and J by 2 bases, with 11 bases between the two germline ends. Germline CDR1 is SGHVS and CDR2 is FQNEAQ. This CDR3 is built from 14 residues. CDR3 DNA: TGTGCCAGCAGCCGAGCGGGACACACAGATACGCAGTATTTT. Protein product: CASSRAGHTDTQYF.

The chain links TRBV12-3 or TRBV12-4 to TRBJ2-5; D is undetermined. The V gene lost 5 bases and the J gene lost 3 bases, with 4 bases spanning the gap. The CDR3 is made up of 11 amino acids. The CDR3 sequence is CASSQKETQYF. The CDR3 DNA reads as TGTGCCAGCAGTCAAAAAGAGACCCAGTACTTC.

CDR3 in amino acids: CASTRGLTSTDTQYF. DNA of the CDR3: TGTGCCAGCACCCGGGGACTCACTAGCACAGATACGCAGTATTTT. The chain recombines TRBV7-2 with TRBJ2-3, with TRBD2 as a possible D gene (6 bases). CDR1 and CDR2 from the germline V gene are SGHTA and FQGNSA. With 7 bases removed from V and 0 bases from J, the gap between germline ends came to 14 bases. The CDR3 consists of 15 residues.

This CDR3 reads CASSTKTRDRAYEQYF. CDR3 DNA sequence: TGTGCCAGCAGCACCAAAACCCGGGACAGGGCTTACGAGCAGTACTTC. The chain links TRBV7-8 to TRBJ2-7; 9 bases match TRBD1. Germline CDR1 reads SGHVS; CDR2 reads FQNEAQ. This CDR3 spans 16 amino acids. The trim removed 5 bases at V and 4 bases at J, leaving 12 bases unmatched.

This rearrangement joins TRBV9 to TRBJ2-3, with a weak D call TRBD2 (6 bases). From germline, CDR1 is SGDLS and CDR2 YYNGEE. This CDR3 contains 15 residues. Trimming stripped 0 bases from V and 2 bases from J, with 10 bases between. For the CDR3, the DNA is TGTGCCAGCAGCGTAGCGGCGGGAACCACAGATACGCAGTATTTT. Protein sequence: CASSVAAGTTDTQYF.

This rearrangement joins TRBV27 to TRBJ1-5; 10 nucleotides agree with TRBD1. V was clipped by 2 bases and J by 4 bases; unmatched bases: 8. Germline V CDR1 and CDR2: MNHEY, SMNVEV (reference sequence). The CDR3 is 17 amino acids. The CDR3 sequence is CASSLAVGQGGNQPQHF. CDR3 nucleotide sequence: TGTGCCAGCAGTTTAGCGGTCGGACAGGGGGGAAATCAGCCCCAGCATTTT.

The chain couples TRBV20-1 to TRBJ2-3, with D perhaps matching TRBD2 (5 bases). CDR1 DFQATT and CDR2 SNEGSKA come from the germline V gene (reference sequence). The CDR3 runs to 15 residues. Deletions cut 3 bases from V and 0 bases from J, with 13 bases between. For the CDR3, the DNA is TGCAGTGCTAGTCGAAGGCGGGTCAGCACAGATACGCAGTATTTT. It specifies CSASRRRVSTDTQYF.

The chain is built from TRBV11-2 and TRBJ2-7, with TRBD1 matching over 7 bases. V lost 0 bases, J lost 10 bases, and 9 bases stayed unmatched. The CDR3 extends over 14 amino acids. CDR1 SGHAT and CDR2 FQNNGV come from the germline V gene. The CDR3 reads CASSLDRQGPRQYF. In DNA, the CDR3 is TGTGCCAGCAGCTTAGATCGACAGGGTCCCCGACAGTACTTC.

The V call is TRBV6-4, the J call TRBJ1-1; D gene ambiguous. Germline CDR1 MRHNA, CDR2 SNTAGT. The CDR3 consists of 15 residues. Trimming removed 4 bases at V and 2 bases at J, with 14 bases between. Written as DNA, the CDR3 is TGTGCCAGCAGTGCAGAAGGGAGCCATAACACTGAAGCTTTCTTT. Translated, it gives CASSAEGSHNTEAFF.

This chain uses TRBV4-3 with TRBJ2-3; a possible D gene is TRBD1 (6 bases). Germline V gene data show CDR1 as LGHNA and CDR2 as YSLEER. The CDR3 length is 16 residues. Trimming left V 1 base short and J 5 bases short, with 16 bases between. The CDR3 sequence: CASSQATGQGEDTQYF. DNA for the CDR3: TGCGCCAGCAGCCAAGCCACAGGGCAGGGTGAAGATACGCAGTATTTT.

V usage is TRBV27 and J usage is TRBJ2-1; the match to TRBD1 covers 8 bases. Germline CDR1 MNHEY, CDR2 SMNVEV (reference sequence). V gave up 8 bases and J gave up 2 bases; unmatched junction bases: 8. The CDR3 length is 15 residues. CDR3 region: CASPTRQGPYNEQFF. Written as DNA, the CDR3 is TGTGCCAGCCCCACCCGACAGGGGCCCTACAATGAGCAGTTCTTC.

This chain links TRBV5-1 with TRBJ2-7; tentative D call: TRBD2 (6 bases). The CDR3 contains 15 residues. Germline CDR1 is SGHRS and CDR2 is YFSETQ. V lost 0 bases and J 3 bases, leaving 13 bases between the germline ends. The CDR3 protein is CASSLGGSGLYEQYF. The CDR3 bases are TGCGCCAGCAGCTTGGGGGGTAGCGGTCTCTACGAGCAGTACTTC.

J is TRBJ1-6 and V is TRBV7-8; D unclear. This CDR3 is 13 amino acids long. The germline V and J ends were trimmed by 6 bases and 7 bases, with 10 bases remaining between them. Germline CDR1 is SGHVS and CDR2 is FQNEAQ. CDR3 in amino acids: CASRGRVNSPLHF. The CDR3 DNA is TGTGCCAGCAGAGGGAGGGTGAATTCACCCCTCCACTTT.

The rearrangement uses TRBV21-1 and TRBJ2-2; the DNA was not compared with TRBD1, the D call given in the table. TRBV21-1 is classified as a pseudogene. The CDR3 has 22 residues. CDR3 coding DNA: TGTGCCAGCAGCAAAGCGCAAAGGCTTTTTAGACGGGACAGGGTAAACACCGGGGAGCTGTTTTTT. It codes for CASSKAQRLFRRDRVNTGELFF.

V and J are TRBV5-1 and TRBJ2-7, with TRBD2 matching over 9 bases. V lost 2 bases and J lost 6; bases outside the gene matches: 15. Germline V gene lookup returns CDR1 SGHRS and CDR2 YFSETQ. The CDR3 contains 17 residues. In DNA form, the CDR3 reads TGCGCCAGCAGCTTTGGGGGGGTTAGCGGGAGTCAACGCGAGCAGTACTTC. Translated, it gives CASSFGGVSGSQREQYF.

This clone was counted a single time. This chain joins TRBV5-5 and TRBJ1-1; 8 bases match TRBD1. This CDR3 region has 14 residues. V lost 3 bases to trimming and J lost 2 bases; unmatched junction nucleotides: 3. The germline CDR1 and CDR2 sequences are SGHKS and YYEKEE (reference sequence). CDR3 residues: CASSSGQENTEAFF. As DNA, the CDR3 is TGTGCCAGCAGCTCGGGACAGGAAAACACTGAAGCTTTCTTT.